Here is one T cell receptor beta chain with its context. Its target is not known. Other DNA sequences within the sample encode an identical CDR3. The CDR3 totals 13 residues. Trimming took off 5 bases at V and 1 base at J, with 8 bases between the two ends. Germline assignment: CDR1 SGHTA and CDR2 FQGTGA. The source of the sample is a study of cytomegalovirus exposure and HLA in healthy donors. Study-wide points: The study assumed roughly uniform donor sequencing depth for presence/absence analyses. When a later analysis was performed, an Asian-associated ancestry cluster reportedly had fewer N-insertions than the roughly 630-donor mean. The study carried out a later analysis of TCR beta sequences. It associated 15,000 to 20,000 of them with specific HLA alleles at a false discovery rate of 0.05. A later analysis found most CMV-associated TCR beta chains apparently HLA-restricted.

PCR involved 60 Vbeta and 13 Jbeta primers. Repertoires were generated with immunoSEQ multiplex PCR, while TCRdb's copy carries only in-frame clones and drops some. The data hold fewer than 200,000 clones, with about 81% observed a single time. The V call is TRBV7-3, the J call TRBJ1-1; D may be TRBD1 (6 bases). The clonotype originates from a woman in her forties or fifties in good health and CMV-seropositive. Sequenced material: PBMCs. The CDR3 DNA follows: TGTGCCAGCAGCAGACAGGAGAACACTGAAGCTTTCTTT. Translated: CASSRQENTEAFF. The full variable domain, with the rest looked up from reference TRBV7-3 and TRBJ1-1, is GAGVSQTPSNKVTEKGKYVELRCDPISGHTALYWYRQSLGQGPEFLIYFQGTGAADDSGLPNDRFFAVRPEGSVSTLKIQRTERGDSAVYLCASSRQENTEAFFGQGTRLTVV.